This T cell receptor (beta chain) was sequenced for a study of identifying expanded T cells in peripheral blood. General observations from the study: Technical replicates showed roughly 1.2 changed clones; approximately 2 weeks roughly 18; four weeks 19.

This clone was observed a few times. As yet, its antigen is unknown. Assay used: immunoSEQ multiplex PCR; TCRdb lists only in-frame clones, some missing. This table holds around 56,000 clones, about 85% found once. The source is a person between 18 and 70 years old in good health. Sample: blood.

In nucleotides, the CDR3 is TGTGCCAGCAGCTCTCAGTCTGCGGGACAGCCTAACTCTGGGGCCAACGTCCTGACTTTC. Translating it yields CASSSQSAGQPNSGANVLTF. The rearrangement links TRBV7-6 to TRBJ2-6; weak D call: TRBD1 (7 bases). Germline V lookup: CDR1 SGHVS, CDR2 FNYEAQ. With 4 bases removed from V and 0 bases from J, the gap between germline ends came to 22 bases. This CDR3 has 20 residues.